This T cell receptor (beta chain) was obtained from a study of CD8+ T cells in alopecia areata (dated by TCRdb to 2017 to 2018). For the study in its entirety: The treated patients, all with moderate-to-severe alopecia areata, were enrolled in an open-label pilot trial of oral tofacitinib given at 5 to 10 mg twice daily. Tofacitinib was administered for 6 to 18 months, and 6 months of follow-up off drug were then conducted to assess delayed response and recurrence. For the treated patients, the SALT score, which quantifies what percentage of scalp surface area is affected, served as the measure of disease severity. In both human patients and the C3H/HeJ mouse model, the study applied high-throughput TCRbeta sequencing to look at T cell clonal expansion in alopecia areata. Human TCRbeta sequencing covered scalp tissue and sorted CD4+ and CD8+ peripheral blood T cells from patchy and totalis/universalis alopecia areata patients and healthy controls. Patients on tofacitinib were biopsied at baseline and after 4 and 24 weeks of treatment, and several of the patients also had a later scalp biopsy. Scalp clonality was compared across normal scalp (n=4), patchy alopecia areata scalp (n=8), and alopecia totalis/universalis scalp (n=8). RNA was extracted with the PAXgene miRNA kit for fixed scalp, the miRNeasy kit for PBMCs, and the RNeasy kit for mouse skin. TCRbeta CDR3 regions were amplified by immunoSEQ multiplex PCR using 35 Vbeta forward and 13 Jbeta reverse primers. Points the paper makes about the study in general: During tofacitinib treatment, many expanded lesional clones remained in scalp and blood, and this persistence may partly explain relapse after treatment is stopped. Unlike mouse skin, which is dominated by gammadelta T cells, normal human skin has resident alphabeta T cells that are also sequenced, and this complicates analysis of the scalp TCR repertoire. TCR sequences shared between patients were less clear than in mice, possibly partly because of HLA diversity in the patient population. Compared with normal scalp, lesional scalp, particularly in alopecia totalis/universalis, had higher clonality and more expanded CD8+ clones, which suggests antigenic drive. Because the treated cohort was small and included a single nonresponder, larger studies are needed to assess links between baseline CD8+ expansion and response. Scalp clonality and the number of expanded CD8+ clones among the top 100 scalp clones were significantly decreased by tofacitinib.

The meaning of the sample's time point label: 20 to 30 weeks on oral tofacitinib. In the paper's terms, the treatment or condition label means: oral pan-JAK inhibitor, 5-10 mg twice daily. Lesional scalp punch biopsies and peripheral blood were obtained from alopecia areata patients. After PBMCs were isolated by density centrifugation and stained for CD3, CD4 and CD8, a FACSAria was used to sort CD4+ and CD8+ T cells. The junction shows trimming of 8 bases on V and 1 base on J, plus 16 bases between the germline ends. The CDR3 sequence holds 15 residues, the cysteine and phenylalanine included. This entry keeps only the CDR3 DNA: 45 bases, framed from base 1. CDR1 SGHRS and CDR2 YFSETQ are derived from the germline V gene. Concerning this clone: The antigen it binds to is not known. One base away there is no much larger clone; base qualities are not given.

The library was generated by the immunoSEQ multiplex PCR assay. RNA was extracted from all samples and reverse transcribed into cDNA, which served as template for TCR sequencing. First-strand cDNA was synthesized using SuperScript III with a 2:1 mix of oligo-dT and random hexamers. A synthetic immune receptor repertoire was used to measure amplification bias, and any remaining bias was corrected computationally. On the authors' methods: After raw reads were preprocessed to remove errors, the CDR3 was defined following IMGT conventions as running from the conserved cysteine to phenylalanine. Clonality was computed as 1 minus the Shannon entropy, with the entropy normalized by log2 of the number of productive unique TCRs. Scalp TCRbeta sequences were cross-referenced with sorted blood CD4 and CD8 repertoires so that the CD4 or CD8 identity of scalp clones could be inferred. This is the immuneACCESS table as TCRdb keeps it, with only in-frame sequences that have V and J called. A part of the clones is gone; compared with another copy, unresolved V genes explain less than half, and the rest is unexplained. The V and J calls and clone size come from that table; D and trimming were worked out from the DNA. Counted in this sample were about 190,000 clones; roughly 64% of them appeared once. The ten largest make up approximately 12% of the sample.

The sequence was obtained from a human donor with alopecia areata. The sequenced sample was CD8+ T cells sorted from blood, obtained at week 24, from a patient treated with tofacitinib. The chain employs TRBV5-1 and TRBJ2-1, with the D call perhaps TRBD1 or TRBD2, each one matching 6 bases. The sequence in DNA is TGCGCCAGGCGGGGACACCCAAGGTCCTACAATGAGCAGTTCTTC. Its product reads: CARRGHPRSYNEQFF.